These 28 T cell receptor beta chains share one sample of origin, sequenced in a study of cytomegalovirus exposure and HLA in healthy donors. This PCR relied on a set of 60 Vbeta primers and 13 Jbeta primers. Assay: immunoSEQ multiplex PCR; the TCRdb copy retains only in-frame clones and omits some. The table records tens of thousands of clones, approximately 88% of them present only once. The sequenced material came from PBMCs. The receptors were sampled from a man aged 25 to 45 in good health and CMV-seropositive.

The chain combines TRBV11-3 with TRBJ2-3; TRBD2 agrees at 7 bases. Germline V lookup: CDR1 SGHNT, CDR2 YENEEA. This CDR3 is 16 amino acids long. V dropped 5 bases and J dropped 1; count of bases not matched to a gene: 9. The CDR3 nucleotides read TGTGCCAGCAGCCCCCCCTCTACTAGCGGCACAGATACGCAGTATTTT. Protein: CASSPPSTSGTDTQYF.

V gene TRBV9 combines with J gene TRBJ2-3; weak D call: TRBD1 (6 bases). Germline CDR1 reads SGDLS; CDR2 reads YYNGEE. The CDR3 is 13 amino acids. V was shortened by 4 bases and J by 6 bases, with 12 bases between the two germline ends. Here the CDR3 DNA reads TGTGCCAGCAGCTCACTGAGGGGGGATACGCAGTATTTT. This sequence encodes CASSSLRGDTQYF.

The chain's CDR3 is CASSIIRDTEAFF. Here the CDR3 DNA reads TGTGCCAGTAGTATTATCCGGGACACTGAAGCTTTCTTT. This chain uses TRBV19 with TRBJ1-1, with no clear D. The V end was cut by 3 bases, the J end by 3 bases, with 8 bases between. CDR1 is LNHDA and CDR2 is SQIVND in the germline V gene (reference sequence). CDR3 length: 13 amino acids.

The rearrangement links TRBV11-3 to TRBJ2-7, with D possibly being TRBD1 (6 bases). Trimming pared 0 bases from V and 5 bases from J, leaving 8 bases between. Germline V gives CDR1 SGHNT, CDR2 YENEEA. The CDR3 length is 13 residues. CDR3 sequence: CASSLEEGDEQYF. In DNA, the CDR3 is TGTGCCAGCAGCTTAGAAGAGGGGGACGAGCAGTACTTC.

In its sample, this clone was seen once. The V gene is TRBV27, the J gene TRBJ2-7, with 9 bases aligning to TRBD1. The germline gives CDR1 MNHEY, CDR2 SMNVEV (reference sequence). The trim removed 6 bases at V and 2 bases at J, leaving 8 bases unmatched. The CDR3 runs to 15 residues. The CDR3 reads CASRRPGTGTYEQYF. The CDR3 DNA sequence: TGTGCCAGCAGGAGGCCGGGGACAGGGACCTACGAGCAGTACTTC.

V usage is TRBV30 and J usage is TRBJ1-5; unclear D gene. V was pared by 0 bases and J by 10 bases, with 16 bases between. Germline CDR1 GTSNPN, CDR2 SVGIG (reference sequence). The CDR3 is 14 amino acids. As DNA, the CDR3 is TGTGCCTGGAGTGTACGTCGGGTCTTTGACCCCCAGCATTTT. Amino acids: CAWSVRRVFDPQHF.

This clone is a singleton in its sample. The J gene is TRBJ1-1, the V gene TRBV6-1; a possible D gene is TRBD1 (6 bases). In germline, CDR1 is MNHNS, CDR2 SASEGT. The CDR3 covers 13 residues. Trimming took 1 base from V and 5 from J, leaving 8 bases between them. CDR3 in amino acids: CASSEEGDTEAFF. The CDR3 DNA follows: TGTGCCAGCAGTGAAGAGGGGGATACTGAAGCTTTCTTT.

As for this clone: Other nucleotide sequences from this sample produce the same CDR3. The chain joins TRBV29-1 to TRBJ1-1; 9 bases agree with TRBD1. Germline lookup yields CDR1 SQVTM and CDR2 ANQGSEA. V trimming: 6 bases; J trimming: 3 bases; junction bases outside the gene matches: 5. The CDR3 spans 13 residues. The CDR3 loop is CSVGTGRDTEAFF. Here the CDR3 DNA reads TGCAGCGTCGGGACAGGGAGGGACACTGAAGCTTTCTTT.

The genes are TRBV4-1 and TRBJ1-1; D is undetermined. Germline-derived CDR1 and CDR2 are MGHRA and YSYEKL. CDR3 length equals 14 residues. V was shortened by 6 bases and J by 7 bases, with 18 bases between the two germline ends. The CDR3 region is CASRVWQRNREAFF. The DNA of the CDR3 is TGCGCCAGCAGAGTGTGGCAGCGCAACCGTGAAGCTTTCTTT.

The V gene is TRBV27, the J gene TRBJ2-3, with 12 bases identical to TRBD2. V shed 5 bases and J 1 base; nucleotides not matched to a gene: 13. CDR1 and CDR2 (germline): MNHEY, SMNVEV (reference sequence). There are 19 residues in the CDR3. Here the CDR3 DNA reads TGTGCCAGCAGTCCCCATCCTAGCGGGAGGGCCCTCGGCACAGATACGCAGTATTTT. Encoded protein: CASSPHPSGRALGTDTQYF.

This sequence joins TRBV6-5 and TRBJ2-7; 8 bases map to TRBD1. Germline assignment: CDR1 MNHEY and CDR2 SVGAGI. The CDR3 has 15 residues. Losses at the gene ends were 6 bases for V and 2 bases for J; bases not matched to a gene: 9. As DNA, the CDR3 is TGTGCCAGCAGGTCCCCGGGACAGGCCCCCTACGAGCAGTACTTC. Amino acid sequence: CASRSPGQAPYEQYF.

The chain recombines TRBV7-2 with TRBJ2-7, with TRBD1 matching over 8 bases. V trimming: 3 bases; J trimming: 3 bases; junction bases outside the gene matches: 7. The CDR3 has 15 residues. Germline V CDR1 and CDR2: SGHTA, FQGNSA. CDR3 nucleotide sequence: TGTGCCAGCAGCTTTCTCAGGACAGGGCGCTACGAGCAGTACTTC. It is translated as CASSFLRTGRYEQYF.

V is TRBV6-5 and J is TRBJ2-7, with D possibly matching TRBD1 (6 bases). Deletions cut 5 bases from V and 3 bases from J, with 14 bases between. The CDR3 contains 14 residues. The germline V gene has CDR1 MNHEY and CDR2 SVGAGI. The CDR3 loop reads CASSEERTDYEQYF. In DNA form, the CDR3 reads TGTGCCAGCAGTGAAGAAAGGACAGACTACGAGCAGTACTTC.

V and J are TRBV11-3 and TRBJ2-1; 9 positions agree with TRBD2. Germline V gives CDR1 SGHNT, CDR2 YENEEA. The V gene end was trimmed by 5 bases and the J gene end by 2 bases; junction bases not matched to a gene: 4. The CDR3 has 15 residues. CDR3: CASSLSGRTYNEQFF. In DNA form, the CDR3 reads TGTGCCAGCAGCCTAAGCGGGAGGACCTACAATGAGCAGTTCTTC.

The V gene is TRBV6-1, the J gene TRBJ2-7, with D maybe TRBD1 (5 bases). The CDR3 is made up of 13 amino acids. The V gene lost 5 bases and the J gene lost 6 bases, with 14 bases spanning the gap. Germline lookup yields CDR1 MNHNS and CDR2 SASEGT. The chain's CDR3 is CASSRTRVGEQYF. In nucleotides, the CDR3 is TGTGCCAGCAGTCGAACCAGGGTGGGCGAGCAGTACTTC.

This clone was picked up one time. V usage is TRBV30 and J usage is TRBJ2-3, with TRBD2 matching 7 bases. This CDR3 has 15 residues. V shed 7 bases and J 4 bases; nucleotides not matched to a gene: 14. Germline values: CDR1 GTSNPN, CDR2 SVGIG (reference sequence). The CDR3 protein is CASVDTGTIADTQYF. The CDR3 nucleotides read TGTGCCTCAGTCGACACCGGGACTATAGCAGATACGCAGTATTTT.

This clone has just one count. V gene TRBV11-2 combines with J gene TRBJ2-7; 12 bases line up with TRBD2. The germline V gene encodes CDR1 SGHAT and CDR2 FQNNGV. The junction had 4 bases not matched to a gene; V was cut back by 5 bases and J by 2 bases. The CDR3 contains 15 residues. The CDR3, as DNA: TGTGCCAGCAGCCGAGGACTAGCGGGACCCTACGAGCAGTACTTC. Translation: CASSRGLAGPYEQYF. The complete variable domain, with remaining parts taken from reference TRBV11-2 and TRBJ2-7, reads EAGVAQSPRYKIIEKRQSVAFWCNPISGHATLYWYQQILGQGPKLLIQFQNNGVVDDSQLPKDRFSAERLKGVDSTLKIQPAKLEDSAVYLCASSRGLAGPYEQYFGPGTRLTVT.

The chain uses TRBV29-1 and TRBJ2-3, with a tentative D call TRBD2 (6 bases). V was clipped by 3 bases and J by 1 base, with 11 bases between them. The germline gives CDR1 SQVTM, CDR2 ANQGSEA. The CDR3 runs 14 residues. This chain's CDR3 is CSVDPGLGTDTQYF. CDR3 DNA: TGCAGCGTTGACCCGGGACTGGGCACAGATACGCAGTATTTT.

The CDR3 region has the DNA TGTGCCAGCAGACCGACCGGGACAGGGGTGAAGGAGACCCAGTACTTC. Its protein is CASRPTGTGVKETQYF. The chain uses TRBV7-9 and TRBJ2-5; 10 bases match TRBD1. With 6 bases clipped from V and 5 bases from J, the junction kept 12 bases outside the gene matches. The germline CDR1 and CDR2 sequences are SEHNR and FQNEAQ (reference sequence). The CDR3 covers 16 residues.

The chain carries TRBV4-2 and TRBJ1-4; TRBD1 aligns across 9 bases. CDR1 and CDR2 (germline): LGHNA, YNFKEQ. V lost 4 bases, J lost 2 bases, and 5 bases stayed unmatched. The CDR3 has 16 amino acids. CDR3 bases: TGTGCCAGCAGCCCAAGACAGGGGGGGACTAATGAAAAACTGTTTTTT. Translated: CASSPRQGGTNEKLFF.

The chain employs TRBV11-3 and TRBJ2-7, with TRBD2 matching 14 bases. This CDR3 region has 16 residues. Germline CDR1 is SGHNT and CDR2 is YENEEA. The trim removed 4 bases at V and 1 base at J, leaving 3 bases unmatched. The CDR3 protein is CASSSGTSGSSYEQYF. The CDR3 DNA sequence: TGTGCCAGCAGCTCCGGGACTAGCGGGAGTTCCTACGAGCAGTACTTC.

The chain links TRBV11-3 to TRBJ1-2; D might be TRBD1 (6 bases). Trimming took 5 bases from V and 4 from J, leaving 14 bases between them. The CDR3 runs to 14 residues. CDR1 and CDR2 from the germline V gene are SGHNT and YENEEA. The CDR3 reads CASSANRVPYGYTF. The CDR3 bases are TGTGCCAGCAGCGCCAACAGGGTCCCCTATGGCTACACCTTC.

The chain couples TRBV25-1 to TRBJ2-1; D is ambiguous. CDR1 is MGHDK and CDR2 is SYGVNS in the germline V gene. CDR3 length equals 15 residues. V was cut by 4 bases and J by 0 bases, with 10 bases left in between. CDR3 bases: TGTGCCAGCAGTGCCGGGTCCAGCTCCTACAATGAGCAGTTCTTC. Its protein is CASSAGSSSYNEQFF. Combining the CDR3 with reference TRBV25-1 and TRBJ2-1 gives the whole variable domain EADIYQTPRYLVIGTGKKITLECSQTMGHDKMYWYQQDPGMELHLIHYSYGVNSTEKGDLSSESTVSRIRTEHFPLTLESARPSHTSQYLCASSAGSSSYNEQFFGPGTRLTVL.

The genes are TRBV4-1 and TRBJ1-1, with D unresolved. The V end lost 0 bases, the J end lost 1 base, and 3 bases lay between the germline ends. This CDR3 comprises 13 residues. Looked up from germline, CDR1 is MGHRA and CDR2 is YSYEKL. The CDR3 region is CASSQEQNTEAFF. CDR3 nucleotides: TGCGCCAGCAGCCAAGAACAGAACACTGAAGCTTTCTTT.

The chain couples TRBV2 to TRBJ2-7; D gene uncertain. The CDR3 runs to 11 residues. Germline loops: CDR1 SNHLY, CDR2 FYNNEI. The ends were cut back, 6 bases at V and 0 bases at J, with 3 bases in the middle. The CDR3 spells CASSYSYEQYF. The DNA of the CDR3 is TGTGCCAGCAGCTACTCCTACGAGCAGTACTTC.

The chain couples TRBV5-4 to TRBJ2-2; 10 nucleotides line up with TRBD2. Germline loops: CDR1 SGHNT, CDR2 YYREEE (reference sequence). After removal of 2 bases from V and 5 bases from J, the junction contained 3 bases not matched to a gene. The CDR3 has 15 amino acids. CDR3 DNA: TGTGCCAGCAGCTTCCCTAGCGGGAGAACCGGGGAGCTGTTTTTT. This encodes CASSFPSGRTGELFF.

The chain combines TRBV5-4 with TRBJ2-1, with D possibly TRBD2 on 5 matching bases. The CDR3 is made up of 15 amino acids. The V end was cut by 2 bases, the J end by 1 base, with 10 bases between. The V gene's germline CDR1 is SGHNT and CDR2 YYREEE (reference sequence). CDR3 nucleotides: TGTGCCAGCAGCTTTCTAGCCGGGTCCTACAATGAGCAGTTCTTC. This translates into CASSFLAGSYNEQFF. Combining the CDR3 with reference TRBV5-4 and TRBJ2-1 gives the whole variable domain ETGVTQSPTHLIKTRGQQVTLRCSSQSGHNTVSWYQQALGQGPQFIFQYYREEENGRGNFPPRFSGLQFPNYSSELNVNALELDDSALYLCASSFLAGSYNEQFFGPGTRLTVL.

The CDR3 sequence is CASSSPTGSEQFF. For the CDR3, the DNA is TGTGCCAGCAGCTCCCCGACAGGGTCTGAGCAGTTCTTC. This chain links TRBV7-3 with TRBJ2-1; 7 nucleotides agree with TRBD1. The germline V gene has CDR1 SGHTA and CDR2 FQGTGA. The CDR3 extends over 13 amino acids. Unmatched junction bases numbered 6, after V lost 4 bases and J lost 9 bases. Complete variable domain (other parts from reference TRBV7-3 and TRBJ2-1): GAGVSQTPSNKVTEKGKYVELRCDPISGHTALYWYRQSLGQGPEFLIYFQGTGAADDSGLPNDRFFAVRPEGSVSTLKIQRTERGDSAVYLCASSSPTGSEQFFGPGTRLTVL.